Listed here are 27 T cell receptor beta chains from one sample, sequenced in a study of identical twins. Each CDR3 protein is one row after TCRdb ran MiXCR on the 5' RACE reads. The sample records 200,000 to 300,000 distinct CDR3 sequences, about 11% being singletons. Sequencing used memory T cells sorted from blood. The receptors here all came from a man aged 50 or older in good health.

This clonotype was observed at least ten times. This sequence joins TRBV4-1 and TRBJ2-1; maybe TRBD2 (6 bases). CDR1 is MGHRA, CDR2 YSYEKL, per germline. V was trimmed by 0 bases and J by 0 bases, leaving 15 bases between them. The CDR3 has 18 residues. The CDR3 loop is CASSQDPPRGFSYNEQFF. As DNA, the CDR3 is TGCGCCAGCAGCCAAGATCCCCCGCGGGGCTTCTCCTACAATGAGCAGTTCTTC.

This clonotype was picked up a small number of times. CDR3 amino acids: CSASVGENIQYF. The DNA for the CDR3 is TGCAGTGCTAGTGTCGGGGAAAACATTCAGTACTTC. The chain joins TRBV20-1 to TRBJ2-4; possible D gene TRBD2, 5 bases. Trimming removed 3 bases at V and 5 bases at J, with 8 bases between. Germline V gene lookup returns CDR1 DFQATT and CDR2 SNEGSKA (reference sequence). This CDR3 is 12 amino acids long.

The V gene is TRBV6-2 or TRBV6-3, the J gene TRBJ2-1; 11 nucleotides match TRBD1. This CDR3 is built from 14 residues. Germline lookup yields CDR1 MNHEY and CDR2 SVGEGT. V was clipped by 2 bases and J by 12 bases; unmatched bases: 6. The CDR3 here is CASSYRTGGKGQFF. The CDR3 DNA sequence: TGTGCCAGCAGTTACCGGACAGGGGGCAAAGGGCAGTTCTTC.

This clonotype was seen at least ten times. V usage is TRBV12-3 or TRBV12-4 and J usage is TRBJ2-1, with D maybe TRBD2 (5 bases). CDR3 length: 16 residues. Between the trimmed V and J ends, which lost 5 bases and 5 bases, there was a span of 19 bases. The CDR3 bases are TGTGCCAGCAGTCAGGATCTAGCCCGGCCAAACAATGAGCAGTTCTTC. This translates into CASSQDLARPNNEQFF.

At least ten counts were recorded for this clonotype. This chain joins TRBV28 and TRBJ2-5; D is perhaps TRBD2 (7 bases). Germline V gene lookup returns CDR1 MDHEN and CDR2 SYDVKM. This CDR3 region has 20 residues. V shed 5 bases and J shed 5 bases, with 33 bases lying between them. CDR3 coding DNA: TGTGCCAGCAGTCCTCTTCGAAAAGGTCGCCCGGGGAGGGGGACGGAGACCCAGTACTTC. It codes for CASSPLRKGRPGRGTETQYF.

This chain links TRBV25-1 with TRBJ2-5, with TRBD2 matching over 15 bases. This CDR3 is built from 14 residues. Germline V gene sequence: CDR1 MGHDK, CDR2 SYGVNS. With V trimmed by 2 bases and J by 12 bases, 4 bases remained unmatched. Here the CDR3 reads CASSEGLAGGRKYF. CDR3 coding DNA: TGTGCCAGCAGTGAAGGACTAGCGGGAGGGCGCAAGTACTTC.

CDR3 residues: CASSQVLGETQYF. CDR3 DNA: TGCGCCAGCAGCCAAGTGCTGGGAGAGACCCAGTACTTC. This rearrangement joins TRBV4-1 to TRBJ2-5; D is undetermined. The V and J ends lost 1 base and 4 bases respectively, with 7 bases between them. The CDR3 loop spans 13 amino acids. The germline V gene encodes CDR1 MGHRA and CDR2 YSYEKL.

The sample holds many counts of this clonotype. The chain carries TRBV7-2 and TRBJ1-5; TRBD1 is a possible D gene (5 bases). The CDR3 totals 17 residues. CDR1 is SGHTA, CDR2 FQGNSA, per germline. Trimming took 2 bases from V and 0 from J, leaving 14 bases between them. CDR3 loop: CASSLFGGTYSNQPQHF. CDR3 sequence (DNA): TGTGCCAGCAGCTTATTCGGGGGGACCTATAGCAATCAGCCCCAGCATTTT.

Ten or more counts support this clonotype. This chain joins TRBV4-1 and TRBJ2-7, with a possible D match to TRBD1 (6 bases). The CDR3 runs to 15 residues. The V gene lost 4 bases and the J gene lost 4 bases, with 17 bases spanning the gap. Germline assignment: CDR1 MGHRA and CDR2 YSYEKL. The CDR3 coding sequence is TGCGCCAGCAGCCTCCAAATTCGGGGACAATACGAGCAGTACTTC. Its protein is CASSLQIRGQYEQYF.

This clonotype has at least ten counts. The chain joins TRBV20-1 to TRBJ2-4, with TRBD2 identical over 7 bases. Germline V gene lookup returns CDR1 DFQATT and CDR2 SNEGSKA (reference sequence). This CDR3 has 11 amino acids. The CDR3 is CGTSPGGIQYF. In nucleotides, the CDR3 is TGCGGTACTTCTCCGGGAGGCATTCAGTACTTC.

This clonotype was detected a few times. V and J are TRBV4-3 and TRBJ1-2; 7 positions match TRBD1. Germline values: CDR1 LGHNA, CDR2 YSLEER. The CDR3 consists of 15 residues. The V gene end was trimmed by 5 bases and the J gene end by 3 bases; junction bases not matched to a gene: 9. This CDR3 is CASSSSTGAYYGYTF. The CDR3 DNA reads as TGCGCCAGCAGCTCCAGTACAGGGGCATACTATGGCTACACCTTC.

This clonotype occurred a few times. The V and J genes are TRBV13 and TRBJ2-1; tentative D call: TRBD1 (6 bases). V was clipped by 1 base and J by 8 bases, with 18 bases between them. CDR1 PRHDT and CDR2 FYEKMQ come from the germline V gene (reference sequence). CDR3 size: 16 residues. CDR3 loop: CASSLVQGTPTDEQFF. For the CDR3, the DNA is TGTGCCAGCAGCTTAGTCCAGGGGACACCTACAGATGAGCAGTTCTTC.

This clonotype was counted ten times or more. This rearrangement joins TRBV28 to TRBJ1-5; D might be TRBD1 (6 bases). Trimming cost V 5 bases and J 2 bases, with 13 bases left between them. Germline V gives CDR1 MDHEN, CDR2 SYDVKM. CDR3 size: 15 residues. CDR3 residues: CASSTQGQGNQPQHF. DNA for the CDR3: TGTGCCAGCAGTACCCAGGGGCAGGGCAATCAGCCCCAGCATTTT.

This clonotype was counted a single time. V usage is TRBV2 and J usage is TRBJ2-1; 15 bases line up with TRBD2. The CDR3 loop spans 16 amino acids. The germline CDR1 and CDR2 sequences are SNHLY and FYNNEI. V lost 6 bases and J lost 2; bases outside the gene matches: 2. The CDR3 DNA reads TGTGCCAGCAGCCGGACTAGCGGGAGGGCCTACAATGAGCAGTTCTTC. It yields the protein CASSRTSGRAYNEQFF. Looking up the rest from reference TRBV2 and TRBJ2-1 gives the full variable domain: EPEVTQTPSHQVTQMGQEVILRCVPISNHLYFYWYRQILGQKVEFLVSFYNNEISEKSEIFDDQFSVERPDGSNFTLKIRSTKLEDSAMYFCASSRTSGRAYNEQFFGPGTRLTVL.

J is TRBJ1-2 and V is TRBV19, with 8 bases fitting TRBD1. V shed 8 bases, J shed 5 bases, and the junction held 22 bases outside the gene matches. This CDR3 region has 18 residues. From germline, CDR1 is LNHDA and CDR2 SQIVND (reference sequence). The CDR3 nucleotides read TGTGCCAGTGGCCATAGTATCCAGGGGGCGCTTAGGACATATGGCTACACCTTC. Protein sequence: CASGHSIQGALRTYGYTF.

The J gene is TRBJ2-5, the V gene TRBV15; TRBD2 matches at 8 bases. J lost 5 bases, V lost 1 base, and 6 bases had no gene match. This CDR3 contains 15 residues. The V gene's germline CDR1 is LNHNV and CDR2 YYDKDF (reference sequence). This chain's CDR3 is CATSRGPGGRETQYF. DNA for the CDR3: TGTGCCACCAGCAGAGGTCCGGGGGGGCGGGAGACCCAGTACTTC.

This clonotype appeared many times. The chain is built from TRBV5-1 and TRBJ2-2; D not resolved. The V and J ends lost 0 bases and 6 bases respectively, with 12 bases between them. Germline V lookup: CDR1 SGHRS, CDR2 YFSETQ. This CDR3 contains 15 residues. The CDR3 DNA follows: TGCGCCAGCAGCTTGGAGAGCCCCCCGGCCGGGGAGCTGTTTTTT. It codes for CASSLESPPAGELFF. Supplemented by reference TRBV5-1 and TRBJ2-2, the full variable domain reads KAGVTQTPRYLIKTRGQQVTLSCSPISGHRSVSWYQQTPGQGLQFLFEYFSETQRNKGNFPGRFSGRQFSNSRSEMNVSTLELGDSALYLCASSLESPPAGELFFGEGSRLTVL.

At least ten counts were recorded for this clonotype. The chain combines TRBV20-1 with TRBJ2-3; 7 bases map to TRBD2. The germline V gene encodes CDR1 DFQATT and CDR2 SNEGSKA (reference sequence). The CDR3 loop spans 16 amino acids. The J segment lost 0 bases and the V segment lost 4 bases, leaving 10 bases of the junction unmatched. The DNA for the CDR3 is TGCAGTGCTACCTATTGGGGGGGGGTAAGCACAGATACGCAGTATTTT. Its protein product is CSATYWGGVSTDTQYF.

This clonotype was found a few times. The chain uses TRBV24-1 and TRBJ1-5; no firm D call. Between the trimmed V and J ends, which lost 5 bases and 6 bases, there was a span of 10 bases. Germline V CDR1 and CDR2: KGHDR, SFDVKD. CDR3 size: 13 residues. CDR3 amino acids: CATSGPEGQPQHF. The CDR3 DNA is TGTGCCACCAGTGGACCCGAGGGTCAGCCCCAGCATTTT.

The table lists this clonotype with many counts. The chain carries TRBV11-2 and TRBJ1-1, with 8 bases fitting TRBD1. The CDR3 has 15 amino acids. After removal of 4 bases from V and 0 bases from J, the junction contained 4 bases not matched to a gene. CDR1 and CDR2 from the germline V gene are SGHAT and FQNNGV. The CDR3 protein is CASSSRTGLNTEAFF. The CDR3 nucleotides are TGTGCCAGCAGCTCTAGGACAGGGCTGAACACTGAAGCTTTCTTT.

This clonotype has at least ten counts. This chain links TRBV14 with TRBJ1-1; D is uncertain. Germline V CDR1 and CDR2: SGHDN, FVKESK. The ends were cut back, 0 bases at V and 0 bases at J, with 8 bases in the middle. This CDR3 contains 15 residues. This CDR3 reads CASSQEGWMNTEAFF. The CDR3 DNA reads TGTGCCAGCAGCCAAGAGGGTTGGATGAACACTGAAGCTTTCTTT.

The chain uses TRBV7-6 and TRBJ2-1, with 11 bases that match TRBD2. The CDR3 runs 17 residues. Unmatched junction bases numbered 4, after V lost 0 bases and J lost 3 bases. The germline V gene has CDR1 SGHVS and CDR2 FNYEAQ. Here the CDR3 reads CASSLAPTSGIYNEQFF. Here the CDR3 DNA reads TGTGCCAGCAGCTTAGCCCCGACTAGCGGGATCTACAATGAGCAGTTCTTC.

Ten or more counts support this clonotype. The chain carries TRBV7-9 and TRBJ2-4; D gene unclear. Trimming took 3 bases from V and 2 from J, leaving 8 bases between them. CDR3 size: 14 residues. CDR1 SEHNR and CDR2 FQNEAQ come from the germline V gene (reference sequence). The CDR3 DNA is TGTGCCAGCAGCTTCTCCATTTCCAAAAACATTCAGTACTTC. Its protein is CASSFSISKNIQYF. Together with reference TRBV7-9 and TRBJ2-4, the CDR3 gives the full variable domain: DTGVSQNPRHKITKRGQNVTFRCDPISEHNRLYWYRQTLGQGPEFLTYFQNEAQLEKSRLLSDRFSAERPKGSFSTLEIQRTEQGDSAMYLCASSFSISKNIQYFGAGTRLSVL.

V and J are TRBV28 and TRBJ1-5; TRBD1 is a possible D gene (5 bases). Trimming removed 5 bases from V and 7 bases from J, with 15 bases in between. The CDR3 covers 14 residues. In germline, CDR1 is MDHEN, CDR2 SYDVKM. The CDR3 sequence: CASSTPGIGQPQHF. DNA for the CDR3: TGTGCCAGCAGTACCCCAGGGATAGGGCAGCCCCAGCATTTT.

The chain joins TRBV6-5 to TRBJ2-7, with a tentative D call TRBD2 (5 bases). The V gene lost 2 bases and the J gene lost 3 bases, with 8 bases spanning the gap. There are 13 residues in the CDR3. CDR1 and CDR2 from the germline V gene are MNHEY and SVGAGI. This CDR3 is CASSYRGSYEQYF. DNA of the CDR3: TGTGCCAGCAGTTACCGAGGGAGCTACGAGCAGTACTTC.

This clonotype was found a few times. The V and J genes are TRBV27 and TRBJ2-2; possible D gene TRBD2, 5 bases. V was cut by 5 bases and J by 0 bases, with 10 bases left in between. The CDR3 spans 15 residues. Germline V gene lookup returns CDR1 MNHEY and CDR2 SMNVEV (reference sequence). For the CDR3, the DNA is TGTGCCAGCAGTCGCGACGGGACGAACACCGGGGAGCTGTTTTTT. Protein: CASSRDGTNTGELFF.

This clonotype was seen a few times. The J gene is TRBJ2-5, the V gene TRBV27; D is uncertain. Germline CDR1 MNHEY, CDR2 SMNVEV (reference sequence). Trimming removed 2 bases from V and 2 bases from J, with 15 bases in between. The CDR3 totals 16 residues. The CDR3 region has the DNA TGTGCCAGCAGTTTACGCCGAACCGTTGGGCAAGAGACCCAGTACTTC. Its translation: CASSLRRTVGQETQYF.